Sequencing of this T cell receptor beta chain was carried out in a study of Tregs in tolerant kidney transplant recipients. Study-wide findings and caveats: The most relevant donor-specific Treg TCRbeta repertoire apparently came from expansion with activated donor B cells. The small number of patients limits these findings pending further validation.

Worth noting for this clone: Its target is not known. The read falls 3 residues short of the CDR3 end, and the missing part is taken from the germline J gene.

This CDR3 contains 13 residues. V was clipped by 8 bases and J by 2 bases, with 13 bases between them. Per germline, CDR1 SEHNR and CDR2 FQNEAQ (reference sequence). The protocol was immunoSEQ multiplex PCR, while the TCRdb copy is restricted to in-frame clones and leaves out a portion. The sample table sets out 30,000 or so clones. Unstimulated regulatory T cells (CD4+CD25+CD127-), CD4+CD25- non-regulatory cells, CD4 and CD8 cells were FACS-sorted from thawed PBMCs. The rearrangement uses TRBV7-9 and TRBJ2-7; TRBD1 is a possible D gene (6 bases). The material sequenced was CD8+ T cells from blood, taken before the transplant. The TCR was taken from a human donor who received a combined kidney and bone marrow transplant. The CDR3 bases that were read are TGTGCCAGCCGGGACACGTTAACCTACGAG. It specifies CASRDTLTYE. The entire CDR3 protein is CASRDTLTYEQYF.